The T cell receptor beta chain under discussion was sequenced for a study of blood T cell repertoires in COVID-19. Some clones are missing from TCRdb's copy, which holds only in-frame ones; the method was immunoSEQ multiplex PCR. The data show about 260,000 clones, around 82% seen once. Germline loops: CDR1 SGHRS, CDR2 YFSETQ. Trimming took 0 bases from V and 10 from J; bases not matched to a gene: 2. CDR3 size: 15 residues. The V call is TRBV5-1, the J call TRBJ2-1; 15 bases align to TRBD2. This TCR came from a woman aged 45-65 years who had recovered from COVID-19. Sequenced material: peripheral blood. The CDR3 DNA reads as TGCGCCAGCAGCTTGGGGGGGACTAGCGGGAGGGAGCAGTTCTTC. Its protein product is CASSLGGTSGREQFF.